The 23 T cell receptor beta chains listed next were all sequenced from one sample in a study of T cell responses to AZD1222 COVID-19 vaccine. The data were produced by immunoSEQ multiplex PCR, yet TCRdb's version contains in-frame clones alone and is incomplete. The sample yields about 99,000 clones, about 85% seen once. Source: peripheral blood, taken on day 0 of AZD1222 vaccination. Receptors originate from an adult in good health.

The V call is TRBV25-1, the J call TRBJ1-2; tentative D call: TRBD1 (5 bases). CDR3 length equals 13 residues. Germline CDR1 is MGHDK and CDR2 is SYGVNS. With 2 bases removed from V and 6 bases from J, the gap between germline ends came to 10 bases. In DNA form, the CDR3 reads TGTGCCAGCAGTGAAGTAGGGACCGATGGCTACACCTTC. Its translation: CASSEVGTDGYTF.

The chain carries TRBV4-2 and TRBJ1-3, with no clear D. The germline V gene encodes CDR1 LGHNA and CDR2 YNFKEQ. V lost 1 base to trimming and J lost 4 bases, with 8 bases between them. The CDR3 totals 14 residues. This chain's CDR3 is CASSQAAVGNTIYF. DNA of the CDR3: TGTGCCAGCAGCCAAGCGGCAGTCGGAAACACCATATATTTT.

The genes are TRBV18 and TRBJ2-3; weak D call: TRBD2 (5 bases). Germline-derived CDR1 and CDR2 are KGHSH and LQKENI. V was clipped by 0 bases and J by 5 bases, with 15 bases between them. The CDR3 sequence is 16 residues long. CDR3 residues: CASSPPTRKRRDTQYF. The CDR3 DNA reads TGTGCCAGCTCACCACCCACTAGGAAGAGAAGAGATACGCAGTATTTT. Filled out from reference TRBV18 and TRBJ2-3, the complete variable domain reads NAGVMQNPRHLVRRRGQEARLRCSPMKGHSHVYWYRQLPEEGLKFMVYLQKENIIDESGMPKERFSAEFPKEGPSILRIQQVVRGDSAAYFCASSPPTRKRRDTQYFGPGTRLTVL.

J is TRBJ1-2 and V is TRBV7-9, with D possibly matching TRBD1 (6 bases). Germline CDR1 and CDR2: SEHNR and FQNEAQ (reference sequence). The CDR3 has 13 residues. V shed 3 bases and J shed 4 bases, with 9 bases lying between them. CDR3 bases: TGTGCCAGCAGCTTGGACAGCCTCTATGGCTACACCTTC. Translated, it gives CASSLDSLYGYTF.

This clone was counted once. The chain employs TRBV6-5 and TRBJ2-7, with TRBD1 matching 9 bases. Germline CDR1 is MNHEY and CDR2 is SVGAGI. V gave up 5 bases and J gave up 0 bases; unmatched junction bases: 5. The CDR3 is 15 residues long. CDR3 in DNA: TGTGCCAGCAGTCGGACAGGGGCGAACTCCTACGAGCAGTACTTC. It translates to CASSRTGANSYEQYF.

The rearrangement links TRBV7-9 to TRBJ1-3; D is ambiguous. The CDR3 is made up of 13 amino acids. Germline lookup yields CDR1 SEHNR and CDR2 FQNEAQ (reference sequence). V was pared by 5 bases and J by 0 bases, with 5 bases between. The CDR3 region has the DNA TGTGCCAGCAGCCGCCCCTCTGGAAACACCATATATTTT. It specifies CASSRPSGNTIYF. Full variable domain (outside the CDR3, taken from reference TRBV7-9 and TRBJ1-3): DTGVSQNPRHKITKRGQNVTFRCDPISEHNRLYWYRQTLGQGPEFLTYFQNEAQLEKSRLLSDRFSAERPKGSFSTLEIQRTEQGDSAMYLCASSRPSGNTIYFGEGSWLTVV.

V and J are TRBV19 and TRBJ1-1, with D perhaps TRBD1 (5 bases). CDR1 and CDR2 from the germline V gene are LNHDA and SQIVND (reference sequence). V gave up 4 bases and J gave up 1 base, with 19 bases separating them. The CDR3 is made up of 17 amino acids. The CDR3 nucleotides read TGTGCCAGTAGTACCATATGGGGGGGAACGGGGAACACTGAAGCTTTCTTT. This encodes CASSTIWGGTGNTEAFF.

V gene TRBV29-1 combines with J gene TRBJ1-1; no definite D call. This CDR3 comprises 10 residues. Germline loops: CDR1 SQVTM, CDR2 ANQGSEA. Trimming took 7 bases from V and 1 from J, leaving 4 bases between them. CDR3 DNA: TGCAGCGGAAAGAACACTGAAGCTTTCTTT. The encoded protein is CSGKNTEAFF. The full variable domain, in which reference TRBV29-1 and TRBJ1-1 provide the parts outside the CDR3, is SAVISQKPSRDICQRGTSLTIQCQVDSQVTMMFWYRQQPGQSLTLIATANQGSEATYESGFVIDKFPISRPNLTFSTLTVSNMSPEDSSIYLCSGKNTEAFFGQGTRLTVV.

In DNA form, the CDR3 reads TGTGCCAGCAGCTTAGCAACGGTCAAGCCATGGGAAGAGACCCAGTACTTC. Protein: CASSLATVKPWEETQYF. V gene TRBV7-6 combines with J gene TRBJ2-5; D unresolved. V shed 0 bases and J shed 3 bases, with 17 bases lying between them. This CDR3 has 17 amino acids. The germline V gene encodes CDR1 SGHVS and CDR2 FNYEAQ.

The chain uses TRBV5-4 and TRBJ2-4, with D unresolved. This CDR3 region has 13 residues. Germline V gene sequence: CDR1 SGHNT, CDR2 YYREEE (reference sequence). V lost 4 bases, J lost 5 bases, and 10 bases lay in between. The CDR3 nucleotides are TGTGCCAGCAGCCCCGGCGCCCAAAACATTCAGTACTTC. Amino acids: CASSPGAQNIQYF.

This chain links TRBV6-4 with TRBJ2-1, with TRBD2 as a possible D gene (6 bases). Deletions cut 0 bases from V and 2 bases from J, with 14 bases between. CDR1 MRHNA and CDR2 SNTAGT come from the germline V gene. This CDR3 has 17 amino acids. The CDR3 nucleotides read TGTGCCAGCAGTGACTCATGGGGATCGGGGGCCTACAATGAGCAGTTCTTC. This codes for CASSDSWGSGAYNEQFF.

V gene TRBV10-3 combines with J gene TRBJ1-1; 8 bases are a match to TRBD1. V dropped 7 bases and J dropped 3; count of bases not matched to a gene: 7. The CDR3 length is 14 residues. CDR1 ENHRY and CDR2 SYGVKD come from the germline V gene. The DNA for the CDR3 is TGTGCCATCATGACAGGGGAGGCGGACACTGAAGCTTTCTTT. Translation: CAIMTGEADTEAFF.

This clone was counted a single time. The V call is TRBV5-8, the J call TRBJ2-1; TRBD2 agrees at 11 bases. Germline loops: CDR1 SGHTS, CDR2 YDEGEE. The CDR3 extends over 15 amino acids. The trim removed 4 bases at V and 6 bases at J, leaving 6 bases unmatched. In nucleotides, the CDR3 is TGTGCCAGCAGCCACGGACTAGCGGGCTCCAATGAGCAGTTCTTC. This sequence encodes CASSHGLAGSNEQFF. The variable domain in full, completed from reference TRBV5-8 and TRBJ2-1, reads EAGVTQSPTHLIKTRGQQATLRCSPISGHTSVYWYQQALGLGLQFLLWYDEGEERNRGNFPPRFSGRQFPNYSSELNVNALELEDSALYLCASSHGLAGSNEQFFGPGTRLTVL.

J is TRBJ2-1 and V is TRBV2; D unclear. The germline V gene has CDR1 SNHLY and CDR2 FYNNEI. Trimming cost V 4 bases and J 2 bases, with 6 bases left between them. This CDR3 spans 13 amino acids. The CDR3 DNA follows: TGTGCCAGCAGTGCTATACCCTACAATGAGCAGTTCTTC. As protein: CASSAIPYNEQFF.

The chain employs TRBV11-3 and TRBJ2-3; TRBD2 agrees at 7 bases. Germline V gene data show CDR1 as SGHNT and CDR2 as YENEEA. The CDR3 loop spans 18 amino acids. V was clipped by 2 bases and J by 4 bases; unmatched bases: 15. The CDR3 loop is CASSLRAGTTTEADTQYF. The CDR3 coding sequence is TGTGCCAGCAGCTTACGGGCGGGGACTACCACGGAGGCAGATACGCAGTATTTT. Together with reference TRBV11-3 and TRBJ2-3, the CDR3 gives the full variable domain: EAGVVQSPRYKIIEKKQPVAFWCNPISGHNTLYWYLQNLGQGPELLIRYENEEAVDDSQLPKDRFSAERLKGVDSTLKIQPAELGDSAVYLCASSLRAGTTTEADTQYFGPGTRLTVL.

This clone appeared a few times. The chain links TRBV13 to TRBJ2-7, with D possibly TRBD2 on 5 matching bases. The CDR3 contains 18 residues. The germline V gene has CDR1 PRHDT and CDR2 FYEKMQ (reference sequence). V dropped 0 bases and J dropped 1 base, with 19 bases sitting between them. The CDR3 DNA follows: TGTGCCAGCAGCTTAGGCGGCTTTGCGGAGGAGCATTCCTACGAGCAGTACTTC. Translation gives CASSLGGFAEEHSYEQYF. Looking up the rest from reference TRBV13 and TRBJ2-7 gives the full variable domain: AAGVIQSPRHLIKEKRETATLKCYPIPRHDTVYWYQQGPGQDPQFLISFYEKMQSDKGSIPDRFSAQQFSDYHSELNMSSLELGDSALYFCASSLGGFAEEHSYEQYFGPGTRLTVT.

The gene calls are TRBV5-4 and TRBJ1-1, with 8 bases that match TRBD1. V lost 4 bases and J lost 1; bases outside the gene matches: 6. Germline loops: CDR1 SGHNT, CDR2 YYREEE (reference sequence). The CDR3 covers 15 residues. This CDR3 is CASSLRDRRNTEAFF. The CDR3 DNA is TGTGCCAGCAGCCTGCGGGACAGGCGGAACACTGAAGCTTTCTTT. The full variable domain, its missing parts supplied by reference TRBV5-4 and TRBJ1-1, is ETGVTQSPTHLIKTRGQQVTLRCSSQSGHNTVSWYQQALGQGPQFIFQYYREEENGRGNFPPRFSGLQFPNYSSELNVNALELDDSALYLCASSLRDRRNTEAFFGQGTRLTVV.

This chain connects TRBV5-4 to TRBJ2-1, with 10 bases aligning to TRBD2. Per the germline V gene, CDR1 is SGHNT and CDR2 is YYREEE (reference sequence). The CDR3 runs to 15 residues. V lost 1 base and J lost 5; bases outside the gene matches: 3. Here the CDR3 DNA reads TGTGCCAGCAGCTTGTGGCTAGCGGGGGACAATGAGCAGTTCTTC. The encoded protein is CASSLWLAGDNEQFF.

The chain combines TRBV19 with TRBJ2-5; D is perhaps TRBD1 or TRBD2 (6 bases each). Germline V lookup: CDR1 LNHDA, CDR2 SQIVND (reference sequence). V was clipped by 6 bases and J by 5 bases, with 19 bases between them. This CDR3 has 15 residues. The CDR3 DNA sequence: TGTGCCAGTAGCCCCAGGGGCGGGACGGGGGAGACCCAGTACTTC. It yields the protein CASSPRGGTGETQYF. Full variable domain (remainder filled in from reference TRBV19 and TRBJ2-5): DGGITQSPKYLFRKEGQNVTLSCEQNLNHDAMYWYRQDPGQGLRLIYYSQIVNDFQKGDIAEGYSVSREKKESFPLTVTSAQKNPTAFYLCASSPRGGTGETQYFGPGTRLLVL.

The rearrangement joins TRBV7-2 to TRBJ2-4; 7 bases match TRBD1. Germline V gives CDR1 SGHTA, CDR2 FQGNSA. The length of the CDR3 is 15 residues. Trimming cost V 5 bases and J 3 bases; bases outside gene matches: 7. In DNA, the CDR3 is TGTGCCAGCAGCAAACAGGGGAACGGCAAAAACATTCAGTACTTC. Translating it yields CASSKQGNGKNIQYF.

V and J are TRBV2 and TRBJ2-1; no clear D. This CDR3 is 14 amino acids long. Trimming stripped 6 bases from V and 12 bases from J, with 21 bases between. Germline CDR1 reads SNHLY; CDR2 reads FYNNEI. CDR3 sequence: CASSSTLAEKMQFF. The CDR3 nucleotides read TGTGCCAGCAGCTCCACTCTTGCTGAGAAGATGCAGTTCTTC.

The chain combines TRBV13 with TRBJ1-3; possible D gene TRBD1, 6 bases. Germline lookup yields CDR1 PRHDT and CDR2 FYEKMQ (reference sequence). The CDR3 runs to 16 residues. V was pared by 5 bases and J by 2 bases, with 16 bases between. In nucleotides, the CDR3 is TGTGCCAGCAGCCCATACGGAGGGGGGACTGGAAACACCATATATTTT. Its protein is CASSPYGGGTGNTIYF. The full variable domain, in which reference TRBV13 and TRBJ1-3 provide the parts outside the CDR3, is AAGVIQSPRHLIKEKRETATLKCYPIPRHDTVYWYQQGPGQDPQFLISFYEKMQSDKGSIPDRFSAQQFSDYHSELNMSSLELGDSALYFCASSPYGGGTGNTIYFGEGSWLTVV.

The chain combines TRBV29-1 with TRBJ1-1; a possible D gene is TRBD1 (5 bases). Germline assignment: CDR1 SQVTM and CDR2 ANQGSEA. Trimming left V 3 bases short and J 11 bases short, with 22 bases between. The CDR3 consists of 14 residues. In DNA form, the CDR3 reads TGCAGCGTTGAGGAAGGGCGAACAGGTTATGAGGCTTTCTTT. Translation: CSVEEGRTGYEAFF.